The next 21 T cell receptor beta chains were all read from a single sample in a study of control samples from healthy donors and cancer patients (dated by TCRdb to the early 2020s). The method behind the library was the immunoSEQ multiplex PCR assay. TCRdb re-hosts the immuneACCESS table, in-frame sequences only. Its copies lack some clones; in the studies checked, an unresolved V gene accounts for under half of them, and the cause for the rest is not known. Recorded for this sample are 98,000 or so clones; around three quarters of them occurred a single time. Clones ranked in the top ten supply about 10% of the sample. The source material was blood. These receptors originate from a woman in her thirties in good health.

The gene calls are TRBV5-4 and TRBJ1-2; the D gene is possibly TRBD1 (5 bases). This CDR3 comprises 14 residues. Trimming left V 2 bases short and J 4 bases short, with 12 bases between. Per germline, CDR1 SGHNT and CDR2 YYREEE (reference sequence). CDR3 sequence reads: CASSFGGSSYGYTF. CDR3 in DNA: TGTGCCAGCAGCTTCGGGGGGTCGTCCTATGGCTACACCTTC. The variable domain in full, completed from reference TRBV5-4 and TRBJ1-2, reads ETGVTQSPTHLIKTRGQQVTLRCSSQSGHNTVSWYQQALGQGPQFIFQYYREEENGRGNFPPRFSGLQFPNYSSELNVNALELDDSALYLCASSFGGSSYGYTFGSGTRLTVV.

This chain links TRBV2 with TRBJ1-6; no clear D. The germline V gene has CDR1 SNHLY and CDR2 FYNNEI. Trimming removed 5 bases at V and 4 bases at J, with 0 bases between. This CDR3 contains 11 residues. The CDR3 bases are TGTGCCAGCAGTTATAATTCACCCCTCCACTTT. This translates into CASSYNSPLHF.

The V call is TRBV5-4, the J call TRBJ1-2; 11 nucleotides align to TRBD1. The CDR3 is 14 amino acids. V gave up 3 bases and J gave up 13 bases; unmatched junction bases: 11. Germline assignment: CDR1 SGHNT and CDR2 YYREEE (reference sequence). The CDR3 bases are TGTGCCAGCAGCTCAGGACAGGGGGCGAGAAGTATCACCTTC. It translates to CASSSGQGARSITF.

This clone has a handful of counts. V is TRBV11-2 and J is TRBJ2-7, with 7 bases identical to TRBD1. Germline CDR1 and CDR2: SGHAT and FQNNGV. There are 13 residues in the CDR3. V dropped 3 bases and J dropped 2; count of bases not matched to a gene: 1. CDR3 sequence reads: CASSLGTAYEQYF. The CDR3 DNA is TGTGCCAGCAGCTTGGGGACAGCCTACGAGCAGTACTTC. The complete variable domain, with remaining parts taken from reference TRBV11-2 and TRBJ2-7, reads EAGVAQSPRYKIIEKRQSVAFWCNPISGHATLYWYQQILGQGPKLLIQFQNNGVVDDSQLPKDRFSAERLKGVDSTLKIQPAKLEDSAVYLCASSLGTAYEQYFGPGTRLTVT.

This clone turned up a few times. This chain uses TRBV7-9 with TRBJ2-2, with D perhaps being TRBD1 or TRBD2 (6 bases each). Deletions cut 3 bases from V and 7 bases from J, with 15 bases between. Germline values: CDR1 SEHNR, CDR2 FQNEAQ (reference sequence). CDR3 size: 15 residues. DNA of the CDR3: TGTGCCAGCAGCTTGAACGGGGGCCCCCGCGGGGAGCTGTTTTTT. This sequence encodes CASSLNGGPRGELFF.

This chain uses TRBV4-2 with TRBJ2-1; TRBD2 agrees at 8 bases. The CDR3 totals 16 residues. The J segment lost 2 bases and the V segment lost 0 bases, leaving 3 bases of the junction unmatched. The germline gives CDR1 LGHNA, CDR2 YNFKEQ. The CDR3 nucleotides read TGTGCCAGCAGCCAAGACCGCGGGGGGACCTACAATGAGCAGTTCTTC. Translated: CASSQDRGGTYNEQFF.

This clone has a handful of counts. J is TRBJ2-7 and V is TRBV18; TRBD1 matches at 7 bases. The germline V gene has CDR1 KGHSH and CDR2 LQKENI. The CDR3 spans 17 residues. After removal of 0 bases from V and 5 bases from J, the junction contained 13 bases not matched to a gene. In nucleotides, the CDR3 is TGTGCCAGCTCACCACCGGTTAAGGGGAAGGGGGCAAACGAGCAGTACTTC. This encodes CASSPPVKGKGANEQYF.

V is TRBV6-2 or TRBV6-3 and J is TRBJ1-5; D may be TRBD1 (5 bases). Germline V gene lookup returns CDR1 MNHEY and CDR2 SVGEGT. The length of the CDR3 is 17 residues. V dropped 0 bases and J dropped 0 bases, with 12 bases sitting between them. The CDR3 DNA reads as TGTGCCAGCAGTTACTCGAGCATCGGGGGTAGCAATCAGCCCCAGCATTTT. The encoded protein is CASSYSSIGGSNQPQHF.

The CDR3 protein is CASSFPGTQGEQYF. The CDR3 DNA reads as TGTGCCAGCAGCTTTCCCGGGACGCAGGGCGAGCAGTACTTC. The chain recombines TRBV7-2 with TRBJ2-7, with D perhaps TRBD1 or TRBD2 (5 bases each). Germline values: CDR1 SGHTA, CDR2 FQGNSA. Trimming pared 3 bases from V and 6 bases from J, leaving 15 bases between. The length of the CDR3 is 14 residues.

The rearrangement joins TRBV3-1 (or the pseudogene TRBV3-2) to TRBJ1-2; D is ambiguous. Trimming cost V 0 bases and J 7 bases, with 9 bases left between them. The CDR3 loop spans 13 amino acids. Germline values: CDR1 LGHDT, CDR2 YNNKEL (reference sequence). The CDR3 nucleotides are TGTGCCAGCAGCCAAGATAGGCTGGCTGGCTACACCTTC. Its translation: CASSQDRLAGYTF.

This clone was picked up one time. The chain employs TRBV30 and TRBJ1-5; D is possibly TRBD1 (5 bases). The CDR3 runs 17 residues. The ends were cut back, 0 bases at V and 1 base at J, with 16 bases in the middle. Looked up from germline, CDR1 is GTSNPN and CDR2 is SVGIG (reference sequence). The chain's CDR3 is CAWSVGRGNPSNQPQHF. The CDR3 DNA reads TGTGCCTGGAGTGTGGGAAGGGGAAACCCGAGCAATCAGCCCCAGCATTTT.

As concerns this clone: Other DNA sequences in the sample encode the same CDR3. The V gene is TRBV3-1 (or the pseudogene TRBV3-2), the J gene TRBJ2-5; D gene ambiguous. Germline values: CDR1 LGHDT, CDR2 YNNKEL (reference sequence). The CDR3 runs to 11 residues. Trimming cost V 4 bases and J 5 bases, with 5 bases left between them. CDR3 sequence: CASSLGETQYF. CDR3 bases: TGTGCCAGCAGCCTGGGGGAGACCCAGTACTTC.

The chain links TRBV19 to TRBJ2-7; D is ambiguous. Germline V lookup: CDR1 LNHDA, CDR2 SQIVND (reference sequence). Between the trimmed V and J ends, which lost 2 bases and 5 bases, there was a span of 10 bases. CDR3 length: 13 amino acids. In DNA, the CDR3 is TGTGCCAGTAGTATATCTGGGATCAACGAGCAGTACTTC. Translating gives CASSISGINEQYF.

The chain uses TRBV9 and TRBJ1-1, with D possibly being TRBD1 (5 bases). Trimming left V 3 bases short and J 4 bases short, with 16 bases between. Germline V gene data show CDR1 as SGDLS and CDR2 as YYNGEE. The length of the CDR3 is 15 residues. CDR3 amino acids: CASSAGPGGVTEAFF. The CDR3 DNA follows: TGTGCCAGCAGCGCCGGGCCCGGGGGGGTCACTGAAGCTTTCTTT. Full variable domain (remainder filled in from reference TRBV9 and TRBJ1-1): DSGVTQTPKHLITATGQRVTLRCSPRSGDLSVYWYQQSLDQGLQFLIQYYNGEERAKGNILERFSAQQFPDLHSELNLSSLELGDSALYFCASSAGPGGVTEAFFGQGTRLTVV.

The genes are TRBV6-1 and TRBJ1-5, with a possible D match to TRBD1 (5 bases). Germline CDR1 reads MNHNS; CDR2 reads SASEGT. The V and J ends lost 2 bases and 7 bases respectively, with 24 bases between them. The CDR3 sequence is 18 residues long. The DNA of the CDR3 is TGTGCCAGCAGTGAACGTCTGGGGACTTTAAGGCCCAACCAGCCCCAGCATTTT. The encoded protein is CASSERLGTLRPNQPQHF.

J is TRBJ1-6 and V is TRBV20-1; a possible D gene is TRBD1 (5 bases). The CDR3 sequence is 15 residues long. Trimming cost V 3 bases and J 9 bases, with 18 bases left between them. The germline V gene encodes CDR1 DFQATT and CDR2 SNEGSKA (reference sequence). The CDR3 DNA is TGCAGTGCTAGTAACCCCAGGGACGTTGTTTCACCCCTCCACTTT. This gives the protein CSASNPRDVVSPLHF.

The CDR3 sequence: CASSLGRTGPQETQYF. In DNA form, the CDR3 reads TGTGCCAGCAGCTTGGGAAGGACAGGGCCACAAGAGACCCAGTACTTC. The V gene is TRBV5-8, the J gene TRBJ2-5; 8 bases agree with TRBD1. CDR3 length equals 16 residues. The V and J ends lost 0 bases and 2 bases, in that order; junction bases with no gene match: 6. CDR1 is SGHTS and CDR2 is YDEGEE in the germline V gene.

The V gene is TRBV5-1, the J gene TRBJ1-6, with D tentatively TRBD1 (5 bases). This CDR3 comprises 16 residues. CDR1 SGHRS and CDR2 YFSETQ come from the germline V gene. Trimming left V 0 bases short and J 8 bases short, with 15 bases between. CDR3 sequence (DNA): TGCGCCAGCAGCTTGGCAGGGTTCCAGGGTGATTCACCCCTCCACTTT. The encoded protein is CASSLAGFQGDSPLHF.

This chain joins TRBV5-6 and TRBJ2-1; 11 bases agree with TRBD2. CDR1 is SGHDT, CDR2 YYEEEE, per germline. Unmatched junction bases numbered 6, after V lost 2 bases and J lost 8 bases. The CDR3 consists of 15 residues. In DNA, the CDR3 is TGTGCCAGCAGCTTTAGCGGGGGGGCATTGGATGAGCAGTTCTTC. It codes for CASSFSGGALDEQFF.

The chain combines TRBV6-6 with TRBJ1-2, with no clear D. The CDR3 spans 16 residues. V was trimmed by 0 bases and J by 3 bases, leaving 14 bases between them. Germline CDR1 is MNHNY and CDR2 is SVGAGI (reference sequence). CDR3 DNA: TGTGCCAGCAGTTACTCCTGGACGGATTGGGACTATGGCTACACCTTC. It codes for CASSYSWTDWDYGYTF.

A few counts support this clone. The chain has TRBV9 and TRBJ2-7; D may be TRBD2 (5 bases). Deletions cut 0 bases from V and 0 bases from J, with 7 bases between. Germline CDR1 and CDR2: SGDLS and YYNGEE. CDR3 length: 14 amino acids. The CDR3 is CASSVDEGSYEQYF. The CDR3 DNA is TGTGCCAGCAGCGTAGATGAGGGCTCCTACGAGCAGTACTTC.